Following are 22 T cell receptor beta chains from one sample sequenced in a study of naive and memory T cell subsets. Study-level findings and limits: Naive repertoires, especially CD8, held a few larger clonotypes, possibly memory cells re-expressing CD45RA.

These receptors' targets are unknown. The beta constant-region primer was an equimolar mix of two oligonucleotides covering TRBC1 and TRBC2. Ligated cDNA was amplified by four rounds of PCR with nested alpha and beta constant-region primers and SP2. TCRdb re-called the UMI-ligation and nested PCR reads with MiXCR, one entry per CDR3 protein. The table lists about 90,000 distinct CDR3 sequences, roughly 12% of them singletons. The sample taken for sequencing was naive CD4+ T cells from blood. These receptors all stem from a human donor in good health.

This clonotype turned up a few times. The CDR3 protein is CASGVNGNTEAFF. DNA for the CDR3: TGTGCCAGCGGGGTCAACGGGAACACTGAAGCTTTCTTT. The V and J genes are TRBV6-2 or TRBV6-3 and TRBJ1-1; the D is unclear. Per the germline V gene, CDR1 is MNHEY and CDR2 is SVGEGT. The CDR3 consists of 13 residues. V shed 8 bases and J shed 1 base, with 11 bases lying between them.

There are many counts of this clonotype. V is TRBV10-2 and J is TRBJ2-1; TRBD2 matches 14 bases. CDR1 is WSHSY and CDR2 is SAAADI in the germline V gene. The CDR3 is made up of 16 amino acids. With V trimmed by 10 bases and J by 6 bases, 11 bases remained unmatched. Here the CDR3 reads CATGTSGRKGSNEQFF. CDR3 in DNA: TGCGCCACCGGGACTAGCGGGAGAAAGGGGAGCAATGAGCAGTTCTTC.

V is TRBV5-1 and J is TRBJ1-1; D is undetermined. The CDR3 spans 15 residues. Germline lookup yields CDR1 SGHRS and CDR2 YFSETQ. V gave up 1 base and J gave up 0 bases, with 10 bases separating them. CDR3 DNA sequence: TGCGCCAGCAGCTTGTCGGCAGCTCTGAACACTGAAGCTTTCTTT. Its protein product is CASSLSAALNTEAFF.

This clonotype came up many times. The chain couples TRBV15 to TRBJ1-1; 8 nucleotides match TRBD1. The J segment lost 7 bases and the V segment lost 0 bases, leaving 7 bases of the junction unmatched. Germline CDR1 is LNHNV and CDR2 is YYDKDF (reference sequence). The CDR3 spans 15 residues. CDR3 amino acids: CATSRDGQGKGEAFF. Here the CDR3 DNA reads TGTGCCACCAGCAGAGATGGACAGGGAAAAGGTGAAGCTTTCTTT.

A few counts support this clonotype. The CDR3 DNA reads TGTGCCAGCAGCTTAACAGGGACGGGCGATGAAAAACTGTTTTTT. Translation: CASSLTGTGDEKLFF. The V and J genes are TRBV7-3 and TRBJ1-4; the D gene is possibly TRBD1 (5 bases). V gave up 0 bases and J gave up 6 bases, with 11 bases separating them. Germline CDR1 is SGHTA and CDR2 is FQGTGA. The CDR3 is made up of 15 amino acids.

Ten or more counts support this clonotype. The chain employs TRBV29-1 and TRBJ2-3; 11 nucleotides agree with TRBD2. The J segment lost 2 bases and the V segment lost 6 bases, leaving 13 bases of the junction unmatched. From germline, CDR1 is SQVTM and CDR2 ANQGSEA. The length of the CDR3 is 17 residues. The CDR3 region is CSVTLSLAGGITDTQYF. DNA for the CDR3: TGCAGCGTCACCCTATCTCTAGCGGGGGGTATCACAGATACGCAGTATTTT.

This clonotype occurred many times. The rearrangement uses TRBV3-1 and TRBJ2-1; D uncertain. V was trimmed by 0 bases and J by 9 bases, leaving 12 bases between them. There are 14 residues in the CDR3. Germline CDR1 and CDR2: LGHDT and YNNKEL (reference sequence). The CDR3 nucleotides read TGTGCCAGCAGCCAAGATCGGCGCCCGAGTGAGCAGTTCTTC. Translation gives CASSQDRRPSEQFF.

The CDR3 reads CSATTDRGEKLFF. The CDR3 DNA reads TGCAGTGCCACCACGGACAGGGGTGAAAAACTGTTTTTT. The gene calls are TRBV20-1 and TRBJ1-4, with 9 positions matching TRBD1. V trimming: 6 bases; J trimming: 7 bases; junction bases outside the gene matches: 6. The CDR3 consists of 13 residues. Germline assignment: CDR1 DFQATT and CDR2 SNEGSKA (reference sequence).

This clonotype appeared a few times. The rearrangement joins TRBV11-2 to TRBJ2-5; D might be TRBD2 (6 bases). V lost 4 bases and J lost 5, with 14 bases in between. The CDR3 sequence is 14 residues long. CDR1 is SGHAT, CDR2 FQNNGV, per germline. The DNA for the CDR3 is TGTGCCAGCAGCTCGCGGGGTGCGGGGGAGACCCAGTACTTC. The encoded protein is CASSSRGAGETQYF. The complete variable domain, with remaining parts taken from reference TRBV11-2 and TRBJ2-5, reads EAGVAQSPRYKIIEKRQSVAFWCNPISGHATLYWYQQILGQGPKLLIQFQNNGVVDDSQLPKDRFSAERLKGVDSTLKIQPAKLEDSAVYLCASSSRGAGETQYFGPGTRLLVL.

The table lists this clonotype with a few counts. This sequence joins TRBV18 and TRBJ1-1; no definite D call. CDR1 and CDR2 (germline): KGHSH, LQKENI. There are 13 residues in the CDR3. Trimming took off 2 bases at V and 8 bases at J, with 12 bases between the two ends. The CDR3 DNA sequence: TGTGCCAGCTCACCAGGTCAGGTTTCGGAAGCTTTCTTT. This gives the protein CASSPGQVSEAFF.

The V call is TRBV6-4, the J call TRBJ1-1; 8 nucleotides line up with TRBD1. The CDR3 totals 13 residues. V dropped 2 bases and J dropped 4; count of bases not matched to a gene: 0. Germline V gene data show CDR1 as MRHNA and CDR2 as SNTAGT. CDR3 DNA: TGTGCCAGCAGTGACACAGGGGGCACTGAAGCTTTCTTT. It translates to CASSDTGGTEAFF.

This clonotype appeared many times. The CDR3 sequence is CASSPGGFMNTEAFF. As DNA, the CDR3 is TGTGCCAGCAGCCCGGGGGGATTTATGAACACTGAAGCTTTCTTT. The genes are TRBV7-2 and TRBJ1-1; maybe TRBD1 (5 bases). This CDR3 comprises 15 residues. The germline gives CDR1 SGHTA, CDR2 FQGNSA. With 5 bases removed from V and 0 bases from J, the gap between germline ends came to 13 bases.

This clonotype was observed at least ten times. The genes are TRBV25-1 and TRBJ2-7; no clear D. This CDR3 is built from 13 residues. In germline, CDR1 is MGHDK, CDR2 SYGVNS. V lost 8 bases, J lost 1 base, and 12 bases lay in between. The CDR3: CASATPRSYEQYF. The CDR3 DNA sequence: TGTGCCAGCGCGACACCCAGGTCCTACGAGCAGTACTTC.

There are many counts of this clonotype. The V gene is TRBV20-1, the J gene TRBJ2-7; 8 bases match TRBD2. Germline CDR1 is DFQATT and CDR2 is SNEGSKA (reference sequence). V dropped 3 bases and J dropped 2; count of bases not matched to a gene: 6. The CDR3 loop spans 14 amino acids. The CDR3 DNA sequence: TGCAGTGCTAGTAAGTCGGGACTAGCCTACGAGCAGTACTTC. It yields the protein CSASKSGLAYEQYF.

In DNA form, the CDR3 reads TGTGCCAGCAGCCAAGATCGGCGGGCCACGGGGACTGAAGCTTTCTTT. Translation gives CASSQDRRATGTEAFF. The rearrangement links TRBV3-1 to TRBJ1-1; D remains ambiguous. The CDR3 totals 16 residues. CDR1 LGHDT and CDR2 YNNKEL come from the germline V gene (reference sequence). Trimming shortened V by 0 bases and J by 5 bases, and 16 bases separated the two germline ends.

This clonotype turned up a few times. The V gene is TRBV12-3 or TRBV12-4, the J gene TRBJ1-5, with D possibly being TRBD1 (6 bases). The CDR3 is made up of 15 amino acids. Trimming took 4 bases from V and 0 from J, leaving 10 bases between them. The CDR3 sequence: CASSSSDSSNQPQHF. In DNA, the CDR3 is TGTGCCAGCAGTTCATCGGACAGTAGCAATCAGCCCCAGCATTTT.

The chain uses TRBV19 and TRBJ2-4, with 7 bases identical to TRBD1. This CDR3 has 14 amino acids. V was pared by 4 bases and J by 8 bases, with 8 bases of the junction left unmatched. Germline loops: CDR1 LNHDA, CDR2 SQIVND (reference sequence). For the CDR3, the DNA is TGTGCCAGTAGTAACGCAGGGGGTAAGGACATTCAGTACTTC. This translates into CASSNAGGKDIQYF.

This chain uses TRBV28 with TRBJ1-1; D uncertain. V was pared by 7 bases and J by 3 bases, with 18 bases between. Germline assignment: CDR1 MDHEN and CDR2 SYDVKM. The CDR3 contains 15 residues. CDR3 loop: CASMRAGRRDTEAFF. CDR3 DNA: TGTGCCAGCATGAGGGCGGGCCGACGTGACACTGAAGCTTTCTTT.

The table lists this clonotype with a few counts. The rearrangement links TRBV2 to TRBJ2-7, with 7 nucleotides matching TRBD1. The V and J ends lost 7 bases and 3 bases, in that order; junction bases with no gene match: 9. Germline CDR1 SNHLY, CDR2 FYNNEI. The CDR3 sequence is 14 residues long. CDR3 nucleotide sequence: TGTGCCAGCAAGTTCACAGGGGATCTCTACGAGCAGTACTTC. Residues: CASKFTGDLYEQYF.

The gene calls are TRBV6-5 and TRBJ2-7; TRBD1 might be the D (6 bases). The V end lost 8 bases, the J end lost 3 bases, and 14 bases lay between the germline ends. This CDR3 spans 13 amino acids. Germline V gene data show CDR1 as MNHEY and CDR2 as SVGAGI. CDR3 DNA: TGTGCCAGCGCTCAGGGGCCCCACTACGAGCAGTACTTC. Protein: CASAQGPHYEQYF.

The gene calls are TRBV28 and TRBJ2-2; 7 bases match TRBD1. This CDR3 comprises 11 residues. Per germline, CDR1 MDHEN and CDR2 SYDVKM. Trimming cost V 5 bases and J 14 bases; bases outside gene matches: 5. CDR3 region: CASSLRDSLFF. As DNA, the CDR3 is TGTGCCAGCAGTCTTCGGGACAGTCTGTTTTTT.

The V call is TRBV15, the J call TRBJ2-5, with D uncertain. Germline V lookup: CDR1 LNHNV, CDR2 YYDKDF (reference sequence). The CDR3 has 14 amino acids. The V end was cut by 4 bases, the J end by 2 bases, with 11 bases between. This CDR3 is CATSKGLGQETQYF. Written as DNA, the CDR3 is TGTGCCACCAGCAAGGGTCTGGGGCAAGAGACCCAGTACTTC.